The following is a T cell receptor (beta chain) sequence with its context. This sample was taken from a study of blood T cell repertoires in COVID-19. For the study at large: COVID-19 samples collected from the United States, Italy and Spain covered acute and convalescent phases. T cells, B-cell-depleted T cells, or PBMCs supplied cDNA or gDNA.

As originally analysed: Estimated nucleated cell counts came from reference gene primer amplification. This table comes from immunoSEQ multiplex PCR, and its TCRdb copy is limited to in-frame clones, with some not included. V, J and clone size reflect that table, while D and trimming were determined from the DNA. The profile shows around 200,000 clones, 90% of them singletons. The CDR3 runs to 13 residues. V lost 5 bases and J 6 bases, leaving 11 bases between the germline ends. Germline V gene sequence: CDR1 LGHDT, CDR2 YNNKEL (reference sequence). This chain uses TRBV3-1 (or the pseudogene TRBV3-2) with TRBJ2-1; TRBD1 might be the D (6 bases). The sequencing sample was made of peripheral blood. The sequence came from a man over 45 with acute or convalescent COVID-19. The DNA for the CDR3 is TGTGCCAGCAGCAGGACAGCCGGCAATGAGCAGTTCTTC. Amino acids: CASSRTAGNEQFF.